These 28 T cell receptor beta chains came from one sample sequenced in a study of T cell responses to AZD1222 COVID-19 vaccine. Produced via immunoSEQ multiplex PCR; TCRdb's table is partial and in-frame only. The sample includes 150,000 to 200,000 clones, 90% to 95% of them seen just once. Sequencing used peripheral blood, obtained 28 days after the second dose of the MenACWY control vaccine. These receptors originate from an adult who received the MenACWY meningococcal vaccine as a control.

The chain links TRBV6-5 to TRBJ2-2; 7 bases agree with TRBD2. Trimming took 2 bases from V and 4 from J; bases not matched to a gene: 7. Germline-derived CDR1 and CDR2 are MNHEY and SVGAGI. The CDR3 extends over 16 amino acids. CDR3 in amino acids: CASSYNGGTGTGELFF. In DNA form, the CDR3 reads TGTGCCAGCAGTTACAACGGGGGGACCGGCACCGGGGAGCTGTTTTTT.

V and J are TRBV9 and TRBJ1-3; TRBD1 is a possible D gene (5 bases). Trimming took 0 bases from V and 0 from J, leaving 7 bases between them. There are 15 residues in the CDR3. Germline V lookup: CDR1 SGDLS, CDR2 YYNGEE. The CDR3: CASSVVGGSGNTIYF. DNA of the CDR3: TGTGCCAGCAGCGTAGTTGGGGGCTCTGGAAACACCATATATTTT.

The chain couples TRBV5-1 to TRBJ2-7; 12 positions agree with TRBD1. Germline assignment: CDR1 SGHRS and CDR2 YFSETQ. This CDR3 is 17 amino acids long. The ends lost 5 bases at V and 4 bases at J; junction bases unmatched: 13. The CDR3 nucleotides read TGCGCCAGCAGTTTAAACGCCGGGACAGGGGGCGCTTACGAGCAGTACTTC. Amino acid sequence: CASSLNAGTGGAYEQYF.

The CDR3 bases are TGTGCCAGCAGTGAACCGGGAAGCAAGGATGAGCAGTTCTTC. It translates to CASSEPGSKDEQFF. The genes are TRBV6-1 and TRBJ2-1; D may be TRBD2 (5 bases). Trimming removed 2 bases from V and 8 bases from J, with 13 bases in between. This CDR3 comprises 14 residues. The germline V gene has CDR1 MNHNS and CDR2 SASEGT.

CDR3 in DNA: TGTGCCAGCAGTTTACCCCCAGGTCGGGGGGCTAACACTGAAGCTTTCTTT. As protein: CASSLPPGRGANTEAFF. This chain links TRBV27 with TRBJ1-1, with a tentative D call TRBD1 (6 bases). Between the trimmed V and J ends, which lost 2 bases and 2 bases, there was a span of 18 bases. CDR1 and CDR2 from the germline V gene are MNHEY and SMNVEV (reference sequence). CDR3 length equals 17 residues.

The chain employs TRBV27 and TRBJ1-1, with 7 bases identical to TRBD1. The V gene end was trimmed by 6 bases and the J gene end by 0 bases; junction bases not matched to a gene: 10. The CDR3 is 16 amino acids. The germline V gene encodes CDR1 MNHEY and CDR2 SMNVEV (reference sequence). This CDR3 reads CASSGNRGHMNTEAFF. CDR3 in DNA: TGTGCCAGCAGCGGCAACAGGGGACACATGAACACTGAAGCTTTCTTT.

The J gene is TRBJ1-1, the V gene TRBV6-1; D possibly corresponds to TRBD1 (5 bases). Per the germline V gene, CDR1 is MNHNS and CDR2 is SASEGT. V lost 2 bases, J lost 1 base, and 8 bases lay in between. CDR3 length equals 14 residues. In nucleotides, the CDR3 is TGTGCCAGCAGTGAAAGGGGATCGAACACTGAAGCTTTCTTT. Its protein product is CASSERGSNTEAFF.

The V gene is TRBV5-6, the J gene TRBJ2-3; 7 positions agree with TRBD2. This CDR3 is 15 amino acids long. The V gene's germline CDR1 is SGHDT and CDR2 YYEEEE. The V segment lost 0 bases and the J segment 8 bases; nucleotides outside the gene matches: 9. DNA for the CDR3: TGTGCCAGCAGCTTGGTCCGGGAGGCCCAACGTACGCAGTATTTT. Residues: CASSLVREAQRTQYF.

The chain is built from TRBV4-3 and TRBJ2-7; D not resolved. This CDR3 has 14 residues. Germline V gene sequence: CDR1 LGHNA, CDR2 YSLEER. Trimming pared 1 base from V and 0 bases from J, leaving 7 bases between. CDR3 protein: CASSQGPSSYEQYF. CDR3 in DNA: TGCGCCAGCAGCCAAGGACCCAGCTCCTACGAGCAGTACTTC.

This chain connects TRBV30 to TRBJ2-1; 11 nucleotides agree with TRBD2. The CDR3 loop spans 13 amino acids. J lost 9 bases, V lost 5 bases, and 6 bases had no gene match. Per germline, CDR1 GTSNPN and CDR2 SVGIG (reference sequence). CDR3 loop: CAWVLAGGVEQFF. CDR3 DNA: TGTGCCTGGGTCCTAGCGGGAGGAGTTGAGCAGTTCTTC.

The chain carries TRBV7-2 and TRBJ1-5, with TRBD1 identical over 7 bases. CDR3 length: 14 amino acids. Looked up from germline, CDR1 is SGHTA and CDR2 is FQGNSA. V lost 4 bases, J lost 6 bases, and 6 bases stayed unmatched. The CDR3 region is CASSSPGGAQPQHF. As DNA, the CDR3 is TGTGCCAGCAGCTCCCCAGGGGGGGCTCAGCCCCAGCATTTT.

About this clone itself: It is unclear where the CDR3 begins or ends on the DNA, so no DNA is shown, and the CDR3 is as TCRdb lists it. The chain couples TRBV12-5 to TRBJ2-5; the D segment call TRBD2 is taken from the table without a DNA check. Germline CDR1 LGHNT, CDR2 FRNRAP. The CDR3 has 16 residues if both end residues are counted. The CDR3 is CASGLGTGGPQETQYF.

The CDR3 is CASSLGEGNPSYEQYF. The CDR3 coding sequence is TGTGCCAGCTCATTAGGGGAGGGGAATCCCTCCTACGAGCAGTACTTC. The chain links TRBV18 to TRBJ2-7, with 7 bases matching TRBD2. The V gene's germline CDR1 is KGHSH and CDR2 LQKENI. This CDR3 region has 16 residues. The V and J ends lost 5 bases and 0 bases, in that order; junction bases with no gene match: 10.

J is TRBJ1-2 and V is TRBV5-1; 8 positions agree with TRBD1. CDR1 and CDR2 (germline): SGHRS, YFSETQ. The CDR3 is 14 amino acids. J gave up 8 bases and V 2 bases, and 8 bases lay outside the gene matches. The DNA of the CDR3 is TGCGCCAGCAGCTTTGGACAGGGTCTAGAAGGCTACACCTTC. This sequence encodes CASSFGQGLEGYTF. Supplemented by reference TRBV5-1 and TRBJ1-2, the full variable domain reads KAGVTQTPRYLIKTRGQQVTLSCSPISGHRSVSWYQQTPGQGLQFLFEYFSETQRNKGNFPGRFSGRQFSNSRSEMNVSTLELGDSALYLCASSFGQGLEGYTFGSGTRLTVV.

The V gene is TRBV11-1, the J gene TRBJ1-1, with unresolved D. The CDR3 loop spans 15 amino acids. Germline V lookup: CDR1 SGHAT, CDR2 FQDESV (reference sequence). V lost 5 bases, J lost 0 bases, and 13 bases lay in between. CDR3 residues: CASSKDGDMNTEAFF. CDR3 nucleotides: TGTGCCAGCAGCAAGGACGGAGACATGAACACTGAAGCTTTCTTT.

The chain combines TRBV27 with TRBJ1-5, with 8 bases fitting TRBD1. CDR1 MNHEY and CDR2 SMNVEV come from the germline V gene (reference sequence). The CDR3 is made up of 17 amino acids. The trim removed 6 bases at V and 0 bases at J, leaving 10 bases unmatched. DNA for the CDR3: TGTGCCAGCAGCAGACAGGGGCCCCCATATAGCAATCAGCCCCAGCATTTT. Its translation is CASSRQGPPYSNQPQHF.

Here the CDR3 DNA reads TGTGCCAGCAGTGGCAGGGGTTATAGCAATCAGCCCCAGCATTTT. This encodes CASSGRGYSNQPQHF. V gene TRBV2 combines with J gene TRBJ1-5, with TRBD1 as a possible D gene (6 bases). V was clipped by 4 bases and J by 0 bases, with 10 bases between them. Per the germline V gene, CDR1 is SNHLY and CDR2 is FYNNEI. The CDR3 consists of 15 residues.

The genes are TRBV4-3 and TRBJ1-4; 9 bases are shared with TRBD1. CDR3 size: 16 residues. Germline CDR1 reads LGHNA; CDR2 reads YSLEER. The ends lost 0 bases at V and 8 bases at J; junction bases unmatched: 7. CDR3 sequence reads: CASSQDLGQGWEKLFF. The CDR3 DNA follows: TGCGCCAGCAGCCAAGATCTGGGACAGGGTTGGGAAAAACTGTTTTTT.

The chain employs TRBV9 and TRBJ1-6; D is undetermined. This CDR3 comprises 15 residues. Trimming left V 2 bases short and J 7 bases short, with 13 bases between. Per the germline V gene, CDR1 is SGDLS and CDR2 is YYNGEE. CDR3 nucleotides: TGTGCCAGCAGCGTTGACCCGGCGGGCAATTCACCCCTCCACTTT. Amino acid sequence: CASSVDPAGNSPLHF.

The chain is built from TRBV7-3 and TRBJ2-7, with D hard to call. The germline CDR1 and CDR2 sequences are SGHTA and FQGTGA. V lost 0 bases to trimming and J lost 5 bases, with 8 bases between them. The CDR3 has 13 residues. The CDR3 sequence is CASSLTLQDEQYF. For the CDR3, the DNA is TGTGCCAGCAGCTTAACCCTCCAGGACGAGCAGTACTTC.

The chain has TRBV28 and TRBJ1-1; 11 bases align to TRBD1. The CDR3 length is 14 residues. Germline V gene lookup returns CDR1 MDHEN and CDR2 SYDVKM. With 7 bases clipped from V and 4 bases from J, the junction kept 5 bases outside the gene matches. The CDR3 reads CASTYGTGGTEAFF. CDR3 sequence (DNA): TGTGCCAGCACGTACGGGACAGGGGGCACTGAAGCTTTCTTT. Full variable domain (remainder filled in from reference TRBV28 and TRBJ1-1): DVKVTQSSRYLVKRTGEKVFLECVQDMDHENMFWYRQDPGLGLRLIYFSYDVKMKEKGDIPEGYSVSREKKERFSLILESASTNQTSMYLCASTYGTGGTEAFFGQGTRLTVV.

This clone is a singleton in its sample. J is TRBJ1-6 and V is TRBV9, with D perhaps TRBD1 (6 bases). CDR1 is SGDLS, CDR2 YYNGEE, per germline. V was shortened by 4 bases and J by 11 bases, with 16 bases between the two germline ends. The CDR3 covers 14 residues. CDR3 sequence: CASSLQGKETPLHF. The CDR3 DNA reads as TGTGCCAGCAGCCTCCAGGGGAAGGAGACACCCCTCCACTTT.

The rearrangement uses TRBV3-1 (or the pseudogene TRBV3-2) and TRBJ1-5, with D possibly TRBD1 on 5 matching bases. Trimming removed 2 bases at V and 2 bases at J, with 13 bases between. Germline V gene data show CDR1 as LGHDT and CDR2 as YNNKEL (reference sequence). The CDR3 is made up of 16 amino acids. The CDR3 sequence is CASSQFGGEGNQPQHF. CDR3 nucleotide sequence: TGTGCCAGCAGCCAATTCGGGGGAGAGGGCAATCAGCCCCAGCATTTT.

The rearrangement links TRBV14 to TRBJ1-1; D call uncertain. Germline lookup yields CDR1 SGHDN and CDR2 FVKESK. Trimming removed 0 bases at V and 4 bases at J, with 15 bases between. CDR3 size: 16 residues. The CDR3 coding sequence is TGTGCCAGCAGCCAAGAGCTTGGAGGGTCAGGCACTGAAGCTTTCTTT. Residues: CASSQELGGSGTEAFF.

This clone was found once. This chain joins TRBV3-1 (or the pseudogene TRBV3-2) and TRBJ1-1; 10 nucleotides match TRBD1. Per the germline V gene, CDR1 is LGHDT and CDR2 is YNNKEL (reference sequence). Trimming at V came to 4 bases and at J to 4 bases, leaving 9 bases not matched to a gene. This CDR3 is built from 16 residues. The CDR3 region has the DNA TGTGCCAGCAGCCCCCCGGGACAGGGGTTCGGCACTGAAGCTTTCTTT. As protein: CASSPPGQGFGTEAFF.

This clone is labeled medium-sized. Other DNA sequences in the sample encode the same CDR3. This chain joins TRBV27 and TRBJ1-6; TRBD1 matches 9 bases. Germline loops: CDR1 MNHEY, CDR2 SMNVEV (reference sequence). The V segment lost 6 bases and the J segment 9 bases; nucleotides outside the gene matches: 3. This CDR3 comprises 13 residues. CDR3 protein: CASRETGGSPLHF. CDR3 nucleotides: TGTGCCAGCAGGGAGACAGGGGGTTCACCCCTCCACTTT.

The V call is TRBV18, the J call TRBJ1-3; no clear D gene. The CDR3 sequence is 13 residues long. V lost 3 bases, J lost 3 bases, and 6 bases lay in between. CDR1 KGHSH and CDR2 LQKENI come from the germline V gene. CDR3 protein: CASSPENGNTIYF. CDR3 nucleotide sequence: TGTGCCAGCTCACCGGAAAATGGAAACACCATATATTTT.

The CDR3 coding sequence is TGTGCCAGCAGTTCCCGTCCGTTACCCTCAGGGGCCAACGTCCTGACTTTC. Translated: CASSSRPLPSGANVLTF. The rearrangement joins TRBV27 to TRBJ2-6; no reliable D call. The CDR3 is made up of 17 amino acids. Deletions cut 4 bases from V and 4 bases from J, with 17 bases between. Germline V lookup: CDR1 MNHEY, CDR2 SMNVEV (reference sequence).